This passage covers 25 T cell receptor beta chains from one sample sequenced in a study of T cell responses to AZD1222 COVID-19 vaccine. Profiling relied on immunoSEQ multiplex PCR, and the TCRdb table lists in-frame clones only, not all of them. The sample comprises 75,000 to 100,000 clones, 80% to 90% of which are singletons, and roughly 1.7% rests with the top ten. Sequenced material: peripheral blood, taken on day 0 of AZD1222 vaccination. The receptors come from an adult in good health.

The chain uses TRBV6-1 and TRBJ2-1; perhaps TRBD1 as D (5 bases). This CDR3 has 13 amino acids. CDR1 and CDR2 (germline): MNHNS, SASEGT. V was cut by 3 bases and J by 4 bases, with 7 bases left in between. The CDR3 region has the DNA TGTGCCAGCAGTGATTGGACATACAATGAGCAGTTCTTC. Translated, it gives CASSDWTYNEQFF.

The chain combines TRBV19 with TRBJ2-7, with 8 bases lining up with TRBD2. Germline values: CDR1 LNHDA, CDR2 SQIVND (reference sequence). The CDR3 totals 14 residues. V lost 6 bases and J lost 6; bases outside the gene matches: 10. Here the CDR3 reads CASRKAGASVEQYF. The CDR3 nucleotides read TGTGCCAGTAGAAAAGCGGGGGCGAGCGTCGAGCAGTACTTC.

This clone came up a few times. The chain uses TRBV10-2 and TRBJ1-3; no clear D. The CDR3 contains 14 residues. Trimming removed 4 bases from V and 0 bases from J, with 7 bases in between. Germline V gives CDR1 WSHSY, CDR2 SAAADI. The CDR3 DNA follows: TGCGCCAGCAGTGGATTGCTCTCTGGAAACACCATATATTTT. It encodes CASSGLLSGNTIYF.

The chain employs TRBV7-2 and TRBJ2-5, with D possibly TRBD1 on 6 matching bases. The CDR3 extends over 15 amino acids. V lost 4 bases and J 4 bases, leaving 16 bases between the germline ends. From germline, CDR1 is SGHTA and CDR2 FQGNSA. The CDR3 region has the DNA TGTGCCAGCAGCTCTCCTCAGGGGCTTTCAGAGACCCAGTACTTC. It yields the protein CASSSPQGLSETQYF. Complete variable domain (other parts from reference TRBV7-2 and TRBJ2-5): GAGVSQSPSNKVTEKGKDVELRCDPISGHTALYWYRQSLGQGLEFLIYFQGNSAPDKSGLPSDRFSAERTGGSVSTLTIQRTQQEDSAVYLCASSSPQGLSETQYFGPGTRLLVL.

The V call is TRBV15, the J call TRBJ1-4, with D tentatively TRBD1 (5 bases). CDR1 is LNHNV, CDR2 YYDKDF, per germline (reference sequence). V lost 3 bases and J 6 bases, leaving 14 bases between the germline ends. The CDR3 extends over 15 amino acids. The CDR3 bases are TGTGCCACCAGCAGTGACCCGGGACGGCATGAAAAACTGTTTTTT. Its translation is CATSSDPGRHEKLFF.

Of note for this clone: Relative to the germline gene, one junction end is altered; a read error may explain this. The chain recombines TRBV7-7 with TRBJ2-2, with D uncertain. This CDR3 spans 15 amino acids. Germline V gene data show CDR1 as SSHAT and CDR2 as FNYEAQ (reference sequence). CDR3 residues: CASSLRQTNTGELFF. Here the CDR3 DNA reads TGTGCTAGCAGCCTGCGCCAGACGAACACCGGGGAGCTGTTTTTT.

The chain's CDR3 is CAISESQGRGDTQYF. The DNA for the CDR3 is TGTGCCATCAGTGAGTCACAGGGGCGAGGGGATACGCAGTATTTT. The rearrangement links TRBV10-3 to TRBJ2-3; the match to TRBD1 covers 7 bases. The CDR3 totals 15 residues. V lost 0 bases to trimming and J lost 6 bases; unmatched junction nucleotides: 6. Germline CDR1 ENHRY, CDR2 SYGVKD.

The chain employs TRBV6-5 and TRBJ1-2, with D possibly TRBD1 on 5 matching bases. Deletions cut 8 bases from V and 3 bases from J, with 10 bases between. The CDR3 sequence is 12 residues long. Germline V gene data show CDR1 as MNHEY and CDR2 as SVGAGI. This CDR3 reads CASRKGDYGYTF. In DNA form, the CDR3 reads TGTGCCAGCCGAAAAGGGGACTATGGCTACACCTTC.

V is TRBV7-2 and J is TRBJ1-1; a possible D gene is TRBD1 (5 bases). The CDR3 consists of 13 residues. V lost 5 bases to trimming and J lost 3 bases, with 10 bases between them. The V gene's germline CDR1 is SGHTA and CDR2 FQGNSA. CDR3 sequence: CASSDRGDTEAFF. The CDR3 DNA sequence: TGTGCCAGCAGCGACCGGGGCGACACTGAAGCTTTCTTT.

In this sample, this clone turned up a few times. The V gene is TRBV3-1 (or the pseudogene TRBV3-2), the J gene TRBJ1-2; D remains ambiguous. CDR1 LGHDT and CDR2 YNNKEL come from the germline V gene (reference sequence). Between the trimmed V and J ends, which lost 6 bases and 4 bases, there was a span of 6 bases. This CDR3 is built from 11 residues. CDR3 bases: TGTGCCAGCAGTCGGGGCTATGGCTACACCTTC. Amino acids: CASSRGYGYTF.

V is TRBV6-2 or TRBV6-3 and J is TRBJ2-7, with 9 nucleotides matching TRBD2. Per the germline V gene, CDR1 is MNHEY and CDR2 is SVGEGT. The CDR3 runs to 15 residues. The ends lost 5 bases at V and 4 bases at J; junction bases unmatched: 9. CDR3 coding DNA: TGTGCCAGCAGTAAGTGGCCTAGCGGGGAATACGAGCAGTACTTC. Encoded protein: CASSKWPSGEYEQYF.

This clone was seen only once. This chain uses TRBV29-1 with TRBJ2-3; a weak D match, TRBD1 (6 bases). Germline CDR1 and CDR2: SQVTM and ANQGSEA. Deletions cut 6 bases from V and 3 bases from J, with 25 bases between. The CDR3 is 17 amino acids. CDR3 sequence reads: CSVSRMVEQGNTDTQYF. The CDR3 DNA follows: TGCAGCGTCTCCCGGATGGTGGAACAGGGCAATACAGATACGCAGTATTTT.

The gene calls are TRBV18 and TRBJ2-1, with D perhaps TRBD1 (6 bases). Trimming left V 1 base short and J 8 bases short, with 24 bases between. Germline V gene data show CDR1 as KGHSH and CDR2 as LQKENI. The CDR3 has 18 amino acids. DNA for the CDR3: TGTGCCAGCTCACCACAAATGGGCTGGGACACCCAGGGCGATGAGCAGTTCTTC. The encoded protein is CASSPQMGWDTQGDEQFF.

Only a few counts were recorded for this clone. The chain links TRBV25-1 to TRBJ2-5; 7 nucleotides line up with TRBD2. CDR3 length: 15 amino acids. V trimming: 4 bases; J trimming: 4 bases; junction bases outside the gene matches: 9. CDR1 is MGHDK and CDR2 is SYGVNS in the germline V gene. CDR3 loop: CASSAFRGESETQYF. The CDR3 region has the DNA TGTGCCAGCAGTGCCTTTCGGGGGGAGTCAGAGACCCAGTACTTC.

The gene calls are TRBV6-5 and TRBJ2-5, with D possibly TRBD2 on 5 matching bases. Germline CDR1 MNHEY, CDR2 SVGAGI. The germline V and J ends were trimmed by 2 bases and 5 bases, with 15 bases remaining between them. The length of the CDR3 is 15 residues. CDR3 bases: TGTGCCAGCAGTTACATCTTAGTTTCGGGGGAGACCCAGTACTTC. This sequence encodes CASSYILVSGETQYF.

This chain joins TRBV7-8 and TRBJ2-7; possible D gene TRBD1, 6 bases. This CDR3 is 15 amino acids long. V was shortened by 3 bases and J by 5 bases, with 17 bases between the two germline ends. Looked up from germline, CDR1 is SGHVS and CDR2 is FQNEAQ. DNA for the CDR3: TGTGCCAGCAGCTTCCGGGACAAGGGTTTCCACGAGCAGTACTTC. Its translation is CASSFRDKGFHEQYF. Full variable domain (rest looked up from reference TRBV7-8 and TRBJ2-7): GAGVSQSPRYKVAKRGQDVALRCDPISGHVSLFWYQQALGQGPEFLTYFQNEAQLDKSGLPSDRFFAERPEGSVSTLKIQRTQQEDSAVYLCASSFRDKGFHEQYFGPGTRLTVT.

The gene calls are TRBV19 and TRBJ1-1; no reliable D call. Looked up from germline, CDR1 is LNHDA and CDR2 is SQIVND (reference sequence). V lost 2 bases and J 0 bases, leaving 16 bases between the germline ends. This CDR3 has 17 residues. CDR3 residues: CASSIPPQRRMNTEAFF. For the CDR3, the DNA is TGTGCCAGTAGTATACCCCCCCAGAGGAGGATGAACACTGAAGCTTTCTTT.

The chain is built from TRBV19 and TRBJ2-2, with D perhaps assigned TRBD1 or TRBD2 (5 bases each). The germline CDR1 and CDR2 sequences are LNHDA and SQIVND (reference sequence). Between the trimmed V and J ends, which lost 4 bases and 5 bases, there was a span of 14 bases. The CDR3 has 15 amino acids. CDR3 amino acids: CASSKGTGRTGELFF. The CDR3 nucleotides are TGTGCCAGTAGTAAGGGGACGGGAAGGACCGGGGAGCTGTTTTTT.

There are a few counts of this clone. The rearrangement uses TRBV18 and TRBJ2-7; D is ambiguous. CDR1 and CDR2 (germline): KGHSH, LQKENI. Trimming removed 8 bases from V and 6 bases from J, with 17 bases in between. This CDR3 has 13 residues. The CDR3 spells CASATGKLAEQYF. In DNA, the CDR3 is TGTGCCAGCGCGACTGGGAAGCTTGCCGAGCAGTACTTC.

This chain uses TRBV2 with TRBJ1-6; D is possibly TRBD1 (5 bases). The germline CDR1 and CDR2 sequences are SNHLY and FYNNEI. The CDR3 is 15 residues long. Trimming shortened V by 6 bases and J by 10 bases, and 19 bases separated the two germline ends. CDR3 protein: CASRGTLDVNSPLHF. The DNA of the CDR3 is TGTGCCAGCAGGGGGACGCTGGACGTCAACTCACCCCTCCACTTT. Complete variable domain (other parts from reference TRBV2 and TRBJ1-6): EPEVTQTPSHQVTQMGQEVILRCVPISNHLYFYWYRQILGQKVEFLVSFYNNEISEKSEIFDDQFSVERPDGSNFTLKIRSTKLEDSAMYFCASRGTLDVNSPLHFGNGTRLTVT.

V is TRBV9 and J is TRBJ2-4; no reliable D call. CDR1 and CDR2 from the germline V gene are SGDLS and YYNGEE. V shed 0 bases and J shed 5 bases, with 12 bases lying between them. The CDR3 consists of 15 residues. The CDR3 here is CASSVGTLPQNIQYF. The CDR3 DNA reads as TGTGCCAGCAGCGTAGGTACATTACCACAAAACATTCAGTACTTC.

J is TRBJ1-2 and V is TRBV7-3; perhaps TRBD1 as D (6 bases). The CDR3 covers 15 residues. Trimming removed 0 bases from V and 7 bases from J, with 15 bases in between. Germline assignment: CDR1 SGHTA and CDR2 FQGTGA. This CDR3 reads CASSLTPGAPAGYTF. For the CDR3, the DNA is TGTGCCAGCAGCTTAACCCCGGGGGCCCCCGCTGGCTACACCTTC.

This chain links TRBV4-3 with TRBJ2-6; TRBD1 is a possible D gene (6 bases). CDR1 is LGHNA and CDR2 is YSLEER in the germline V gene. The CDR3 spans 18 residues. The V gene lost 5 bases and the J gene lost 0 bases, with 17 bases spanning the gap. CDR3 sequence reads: CASSTYRVLDSGANVLTF. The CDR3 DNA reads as TGCGCCAGCAGCACTTACAGGGTCCTTGACTCTGGGGCCAACGTCCTGACTTTC.

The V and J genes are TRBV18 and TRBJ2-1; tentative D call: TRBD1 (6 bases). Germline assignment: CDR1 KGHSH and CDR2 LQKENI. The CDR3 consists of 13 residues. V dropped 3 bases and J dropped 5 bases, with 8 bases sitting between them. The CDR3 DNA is TGTGCCAGCTCACCTCGGGACAACAATGAGCAGTTCTTC. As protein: CASSPRDNNEQFF.

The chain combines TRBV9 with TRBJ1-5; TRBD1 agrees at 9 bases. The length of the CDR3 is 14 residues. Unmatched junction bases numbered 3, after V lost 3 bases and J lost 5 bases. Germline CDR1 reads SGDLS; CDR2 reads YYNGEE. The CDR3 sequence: CASSETGGDQPQHF. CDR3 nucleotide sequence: TGTGCCAGCAGCGAGACAGGGGGGGATCAGCCCCAGCATTTT.